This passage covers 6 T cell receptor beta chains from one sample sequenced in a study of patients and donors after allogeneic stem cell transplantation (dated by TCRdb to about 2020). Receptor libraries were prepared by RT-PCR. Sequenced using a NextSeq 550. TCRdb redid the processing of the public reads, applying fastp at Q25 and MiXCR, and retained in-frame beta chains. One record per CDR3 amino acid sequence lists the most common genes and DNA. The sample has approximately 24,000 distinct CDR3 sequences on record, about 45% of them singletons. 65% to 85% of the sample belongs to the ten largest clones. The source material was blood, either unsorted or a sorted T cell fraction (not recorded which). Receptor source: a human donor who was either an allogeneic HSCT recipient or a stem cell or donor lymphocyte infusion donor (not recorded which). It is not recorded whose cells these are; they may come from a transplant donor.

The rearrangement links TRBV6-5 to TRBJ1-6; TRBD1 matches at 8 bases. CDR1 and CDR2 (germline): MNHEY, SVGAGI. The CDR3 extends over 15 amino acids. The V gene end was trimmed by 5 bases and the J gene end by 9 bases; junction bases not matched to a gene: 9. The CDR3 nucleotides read TGTGCCAGCAGTAGAGCGACAGGGGCCAGTTCACCCCTCCACTTT. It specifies CASSRATGASSPLHF.

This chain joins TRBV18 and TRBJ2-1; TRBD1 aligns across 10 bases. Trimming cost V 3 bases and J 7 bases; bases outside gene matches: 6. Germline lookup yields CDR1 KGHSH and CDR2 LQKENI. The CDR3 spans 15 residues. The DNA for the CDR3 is TGTGCCAGCTCACCCGACAGGGGGCTGGGGAATGAGCAGTTCTTC. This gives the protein CASSPDRGLGNEQFF.

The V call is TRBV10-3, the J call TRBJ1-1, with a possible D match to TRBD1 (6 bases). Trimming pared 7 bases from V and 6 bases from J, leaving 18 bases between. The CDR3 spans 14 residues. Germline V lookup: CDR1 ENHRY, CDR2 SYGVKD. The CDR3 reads CAIKPAGDIAEAFF. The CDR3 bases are TGTGCCATCAAGCCGGCAGGGGATATAGCTGAAGCTTTCTTT.

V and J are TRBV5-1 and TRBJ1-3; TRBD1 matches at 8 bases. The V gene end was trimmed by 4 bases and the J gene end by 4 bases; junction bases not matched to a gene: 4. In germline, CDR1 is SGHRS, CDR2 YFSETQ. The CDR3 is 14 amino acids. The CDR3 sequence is CASSPRGPGNTIYF. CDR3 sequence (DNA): TGCGCCAGCAGCCCCAGGGGGCCCGGAAACACCATATATTTT.

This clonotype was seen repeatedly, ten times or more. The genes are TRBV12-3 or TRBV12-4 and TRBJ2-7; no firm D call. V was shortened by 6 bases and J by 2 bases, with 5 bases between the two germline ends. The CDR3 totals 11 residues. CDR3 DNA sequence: TGTGCCAGCAGCTCCGCCTACGAGCAGTACTTC. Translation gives CASSSAYEQYF.

The CDR3 DNA is TGCGCCAGCAGCCAAGAAGGTTCCTCGACAGGGATGATCTCTGGAAACACCATATATTTT. Amino acid sequence: CASSQEGSSTGMISGNTIYF. J is TRBJ1-3 and V is TRBV4-1; 7 nucleotides match TRBD1. In germline, CDR1 is MGHRA, CDR2 YSYEKL. The CDR3 is 20 amino acids. The ends lost 0 bases at V and 0 bases at J; junction bases unmatched: 14.